Listed below are T cell receptor beta chains from one sample, sequenced in a study of T cells after yellow fever vaccination. MiXCR was run by TCRdb on the 5' RACE reads, yielding one entry per CDR3 protein. The sample has approximately 160,000 distinct CDR3 sequences, around 9.3% seen once. Here the sequenced sample was CD8+ T cells sorted from PBMCs, taken 45 days after the yellow fever booster vaccination. These receptor sequences come from a man aged 18 to 29 who received the YFV17D yellow fever vaccine. CDR3s include the opening cysteine and the closing phenylalanine or tryptophan. The D gene is left open where the match is weak. Some rows mark clone size as missing; the rest say once, few, many or name a class of expanded clone.

d_gene: TRBD1; j_gene: TRBJ2-7; abundance: few; v_gene: TRBV27; CDR3nt: TGTGCCAGCAGTTTCTCGGACAGGGGAGAGCAGTACTTC; CDR3aa: CASSFSDRGEQYF
d_gene: NA; j_gene: TRBJ1-5; abundance: few; v_gene: TRBV7-9; CDR3nt: TGTGCCAGCAGCTTAGGTTACTGGGGCGGGGAGCCCCAGCATTTT; CDR3aa: CASSLGYWGGEPQHF
d_gene: NA; j_gene: TRBJ2-3; abundance: many; v_gene: TRBV4-1; CDR3nt: TGCGCCAGCAGCCAATTCGGCACAGATACGCAGTATTTT; CDR3aa: CASSQFGTDTQYF
d_gene: NA; j_gene: TRBJ2-7; abundance: few; v_gene: TRBV7-2; CDR3nt: TGTGCCAGCAGTCAAGTAGGGGAGTTCTCCTACGAGCAGTACTTC; CDR3aa: CASSQVGEFSYEQYF
d_gene: NA; j_gene: TRBJ2-1; abundance: few; v_gene: TRBV29-1; CDR3nt: TGCAGCGGGCGGGCGCTGAACAATGAGCAGTTCTTC; CDR3aa: CSGRALNNEQFF
d_gene: TRBD1; j_gene: TRBJ1-2; abundance: few; v_gene: TRBV4-2; CDR3nt: TGTGCCAGCAGCCGAACCCGGACAGGGGACTTTAACTATGGCTACACCTTC; CDR3aa: CASSRTRTGDFNYGYTF
d_gene: NA; j_gene: TRBJ1-2; abundance: few; v_gene: TRBV5-1; CDR3nt: TGCGCCAGCAGCCAGGGAAATGGGCCCGATGGCTACACCTTC; CDR3aa: CASSQGNGPDGYTF
d_gene: NA; j_gene: TRBJ2-4; abundance: few; v_gene: TRBV4-1; CDR3nt: TGCGCCAGCAGCCCCGAGGATGGGTTGATTCAGTACTTC; CDR3aa: CASSPEDGLIQYF
d_gene: NA; j_gene: TRBJ1-2; abundance: few; v_gene: TRBV29-1; CDR3nt: TGCAGCGTTGAAGAGGCGGCCTATGGCTACACCTTC; CDR3aa: CSVEEAAYGYTF
d_gene: TRBD1; j_gene: TRBJ1-1; abundance: many; v_gene: TRBV7-2; CDR3nt: TGTGCCAGCAGCCCGACAGGGATAGCCACTGAAGCTTTCTTT; CDR3aa: CASSPTGIATEAFF
d_gene: TRBD1; j_gene: TRBJ1-1; abundance: NA; v_gene: TRBV5-1; CDR3nt: TGCGCCAGCAGCTTGGGGACAGGGCAAATGAACACTGAAGCTTTCTTT; CDR3aa: CASSLGTGQMNTEAFF
d_gene: NA; j_gene: TRBJ2-3; abundance: few; v_gene: TRBV5-6; CDR3nt: TGTGCCAGCAGCTTGGGGATAGATACGCAGTATTTT; CDR3aa: CASSLGIDTQYF
d_gene: NA; j_gene: TRBJ1-2; abundance: few; v_gene: TRBV7-9; CDR3nt: TGTGCCAGCAGCTTAGCGGATGGCTACACCTTC; CDR3aa: CASSLADGYTF
d_gene: NA; j_gene: TRBJ2-1; abundance: NA; v_gene: TRBV27; CDR3nt: TGTGCCAGCAGTTCCAACAGCAGAAATGAGCAGTTCTTC; CDR3aa: CASSSNSRNEQFF
d_gene: TRBD2; j_gene: TRBJ2-1; abundance: NA; v_gene: TRBV11-2; CDR3nt: TGTGCCAGCAGCTGGAGGACTAGCGGTCACAATGAGCAGTTCTTC; CDR3aa: CASSWRTSGHNEQFF
d_gene: TRBD1; j_gene: TRBJ2-1; abundance: NA; v_gene: TRBV6-6; CDR3nt: TGTGCCAGCAGTTTCGACAGGGTATATGAGCAGTTCTTC; CDR3aa: CASSFDRVYEQFF
d_gene: TRBD1; j_gene: TRBJ1-1; abundance: NA; v_gene: TRBV18; CDR3nt: TGTGCCAGCTCACCAGAAGCAGGGGGCTGGAACACTGAAGCTTTCTTT; CDR3aa: CASSPEAGGWNTEAFF
d_gene: NA; j_gene: TRBJ2-7; abundance: many; v_gene: TRBV4-2; CDR3nt: TGTGCCAGCAGCCCGGACACATCCTACGAGCAGTACTTC; CDR3aa: CASSPDTSYEQYF
d_gene: NA; j_gene: TRBJ1-4; abundance: many; v_gene: TRBV7-2; CDR3nt: TGTGCCAGCAGCGAACGGGGGGGCAGGAATGAAAAACTGTTTTTT; CDR3aa: CASSERGGRNEKLFF
d_gene: TRBD1; j_gene: TRBJ2-1; abundance: few; v_gene: TRBV27; CDR3nt: TGTGCCAGCAGTCACCTCCTGACAGGGGGCGGATACAATGAGCAGTTCTTC; CDR3aa: CASSHLLTGGGYNEQFF
d_gene: NA; j_gene: TRBJ1-1; abundance: few; v_gene: TRBV7-9; CDR3nt: TGTGCCAGCAGCACCCGGACAGAGCCCACTGAAGCTTTCTTT; CDR3aa: CASSTRTEPTEAFF
d_gene: NA; j_gene: TRBJ2-2; abundance: few; v_gene: TRBV29-1; CDR3nt: TGCAGCGTCGGGTGGCCAGAGAACACCGGGGAGCTGTTTTTT; CDR3aa: CSVGWPENTGELFF
d_gene: TRBD2; j_gene: TRBJ2-1; abundance: few; v_gene: TRBV19; CDR3nt: TGTGCCAGTAGTATACAGCGGGGGGGCCGCAATGAGCAGTTCTTC; CDR3aa: CASSIQRGGRNEQFF
d_gene: NA; j_gene: TRBJ2-7; abundance: few; v_gene: TRBV30; CDR3nt: TGTGCCTGGTTGGGCTCGCCCTACGAGCAGTACTTC; CDR3aa: CAWLGSPYEQYF
d_gene: NA; j_gene: TRBJ1-5; abundance: NA; v_gene: TRBV3-2; CDR3nt: TGTGCCAGCAGCCAAGATAGGGACAGAGTAAATCAGCCCCAGCATTTT; CDR3aa: CASSQDRDRVNQPQHF
d_gene: NA; j_gene: TRBJ1-1; abundance: NA; v_gene: TRBV7-2; CDR3nt: TGTGCCAGCAGCTTCGGACTTGAAGCTTTCTTT; CDR3aa: CASSFGLEAFF
d_gene: NA; j_gene: TRBJ1-2; abundance: few; v_gene: TRBV9; CDR3nt: TGTGCCAGCAGCGTAGCCCGGGATGTAGCTAACTATGGCTACACCTTC; CDR3aa: CASSVARDVANYGYTF
d_gene: TRBD1; j_gene: TRBJ2-5; abundance: few; v_gene: TRBV7-8; CDR3nt: TGTGCCAGCAGCGCAGGACAGGGTAGTGGAGAGACCCAGTACTTC; CDR3aa: CASSAGQGSGETQYF
d_gene: NA; j_gene: TRBJ2-1; abundance: few; v_gene: TRBV11-2; CDR3nt: TGTGCCAGCAGCTTTGGTTCGCATGAGCAGTTCTTC; CDR3aa: CASSFGSHEQFF
d_gene: TRBD1; j_gene: TRBJ2-3; abundance: NA; v_gene: TRBV7-9; CDR3nt: TGTGCCAGCAGCCCCCGGACAGGGTTAAGCACAGATACGCAGTATTTT; CDR3aa: CASSPRTGLSTDTQYF
d_gene: NA; j_gene: TRBJ1-4; abundance: few; v_gene: TRBV6-1; CDR3nt: TGTGCCAGCAGTTACAGGGTTGCAACTAATGAAAAACTGTTTTTT; CDR3aa: CASSYRVATNEKLFF
d_gene: NA; j_gene: TRBJ2-7; abundance: NA; v_gene: TRBV6-6; CDR3nt: TGTGCCAGCAGTTACTCGATCTCTGCCCACGAGCAGTACTTC; CDR3aa: CASSYSISAHEQYF
d_gene: TRBD1; j_gene: TRBJ1-1; abundance: few; v_gene: TRBV4-2; CDR3nt: TGTGCCAGCAGCCACTTAGGGACAGGTAACATGAACACTGAAGCTTTCTTT; CDR3aa: CASSHLGTGNMNTEAFF
d_gene: NA; j_gene: TRBJ2-7; abundance: many; v_gene: TRBV27; CDR3nt: TGTGCCAGCAGTACCGGGGGTAAGAGAGAGCAGTACTTC; CDR3aa: CASSTGGKREQYF
d_gene: NA; j_gene: TRBJ2-3; abundance: many; v_gene: TRBV20-1; CDR3nt: TGCAGTGCTAGAGAGGACAGTGAAATTGATACGCAGTATTTT; CDR3aa: CSAREDSEIDTQYF
d_gene: NA; j_gene: TRBJ2-3; abundance: few; v_gene: TRBV12-3/TRBV12-4; CDR3nt: TGTGCCAGCAGTCCCTTCGGCACAGATACGCAGTATTTT; CDR3aa: CASSPFGTDTQYF
d_gene: NA; j_gene: TRBJ1-3; abundance: NA; v_gene: TRBV12-3/TRBV12-4; CDR3nt: TGTGCCAGCTGGGGGCTCTCTGGAAACACCATATATTTT; CDR3aa: CASWGLSGNTIYF
d_gene: NA; j_gene: TRBJ1-1; abundance: many; v_gene: TRBV10-3; CDR3nt: TGTGCCATCAAGAGGTTGGGGGCCATGAACACTGAAGCTTTCTTT; CDR3aa: CAIKRLGAMNTEAFF
d_gene: NA; j_gene: TRBJ1-1; abundance: few; v_gene: TRBV12-3/TRBV12-4; CDR3nt: TGTGCCAGCAGTACCTCGGGTCTTGCTACTGAAGCTTTCTTT; CDR3aa: CASSTSGLATEAFF
d_gene: NA; j_gene: TRBJ1-2; abundance: few; v_gene: TRBV3-1; CDR3nt: TGTGCCAGCAGCCACTCAGGTGTCGGGTTCCAGGACACCTTC; CDR3aa: CASSHSGVGFQDTF
d_gene: NA; j_gene: TRBJ2-3; abundance: NA; v_gene: TRBV6-5; CDR3nt: TGTGCCAGCAGCTCTGGGGTCACAGATACGCAGTATTTT; CDR3aa: CASSSGVTDTQYF
d_gene: NA; j_gene: TRBJ2-7; abundance: NA; v_gene: TRBV6-1; CDR3nt: TGTGCCAGCAGCGGGGGTGGGGACGAGCAGTACTTC; CDR3aa: CASSGGGDEQYF
d_gene: TRBD1; j_gene: TRBJ2-1; abundance: few; v_gene: TRBV19; CDR3nt: TGTGCCAGTAGGGAGACAGGGGCCTCCTACAATGAGCAGTTCTTC; CDR3aa: CASRETGASYNEQFF
d_gene: NA; j_gene: TRBJ2-2; abundance: few; v_gene: TRBV5-1; CDR3nt: TGCGCCAGCAGCACCACTCAGGGGACCGGGGAGCTGTTTTTT; CDR3aa: CASSTTQGTGELFF
d_gene: NA; j_gene: TRBJ2-2; abundance: NA; v_gene: TRBV7-8; CDR3nt: TGTGCCAGCAGCTACAGGGTGGGGAACACCGGGGAGCTGTTTTTT; CDR3aa: CASSYRVGNTGELFF
d_gene: TRBD1; j_gene: TRBJ2-1; abundance: few; v_gene: TRBV20-1; CDR3nt: TGCAGTGCTTCGTTACCGGGACAGGTTCCCAATGAGCAGTTCTTC; CDR3aa: CSASLPGQVPNEQFF